Each of the 30 T cell receptor beta chains below was sequenced from the same sample in a study of early stage breast cancer tumors. TCRdb's table, derived via immunoSEQ multiplex PCR, lists solely in-frame clones and lacks some. The sample holds 65,000 to 75,000 clones, roughly 80% seen once. Source material: blood. These receptors were taken from a person aged 40 to 50 with breast cancer.

The chain uses TRBV7-6 and TRBJ2-2, with D maybe TRBD1 (6 bases). Trimming stripped 4 bases from V and 1 base from J, with 7 bases between. The CDR3 is 14 residues long. Germline V CDR1 and CDR2: SGHVS, FNYEAQ. The CDR3, as DNA: TGTGCCAGCAGCTCACAGGGGAACACCGGGGAGCTGTTTTTT. It encodes CASSSQGNTGELFF. Based on the CDR3 plus reference TRBV7-6 and TRBJ2-2, the full variable domain is GAGVSQSPRYKVTKRGQDVALRCDPISGHVSLYWYRQALGQGPEFLTYFNYEAQQDKSGLPNDRFSAERPEGSISTLTIQRTEQRDSAMYRCASSSQGNTGELFFGEGSRLTVL.

The V gene is TRBV27, the J gene TRBJ1-5; D may be TRBD1 (5 bases). Germline V gives CDR1 MNHEY, CDR2 SMNVEV (reference sequence). The CDR3 runs 14 residues. The V end lost 2 bases, the J end lost 6 bases, and 11 bases lay between the germline ends. The CDR3 nucleotides are TGTGCCAGCAGTTTAAAGGGGATTCGTCAGCCCCAGCATTTT. Translation gives CASSLKGIRQPQHF.

This clone was seen once. The chain links TRBV7-9 to TRBJ2-1; 7 bases fit TRBD1. V lost 6 bases, J lost 7 bases, and 3 bases stayed unmatched. This CDR3 region has 12 residues. CDR1 and CDR2 from the germline V gene are SEHNR and FQNEAQ (reference sequence). This chain's CDR3 is CASSTGANEQFF. In DNA form, the CDR3 reads TGTGCCAGCAGTACAGGGGCGAATGAGCAGTTCTTC.

This clone has only a few counts. The gene calls are TRBV6-5 and TRBJ1-5, with D possibly being TRBD1 (5 bases). CDR3 length: 15 residues. V lost 5 bases to trimming and J lost 5 bases, with 16 bases between them. Germline CDR1 reads MNHEY; CDR2 reads SVGAGI. The CDR3 is CASSASGTADQPQHF. DNA for the CDR3: TGTGCCAGCAGTGCCTCCGGGACGGCGGATCAGCCCCAGCATTTT.

DNA of the CDR3: TGTGCCAGCACCCGTTGGGACAGGGGAGGCTATGGCTACACCTTC. Residues: CASTRWDRGGYGYTF. The chain carries TRBV2 and TRBJ1-2; 10 positions match TRBD1. Losses at the gene ends were 7 bases for V and 4 bases for J; bases not matched to a gene: 9. The CDR3 consists of 15 residues. From germline, CDR1 is SNHLY and CDR2 FYNNEI.

This chain connects TRBV11-2 to TRBJ2-1; 12 nucleotides agree with TRBD2. CDR1 and CDR2 from the germline V gene are SGHAT and FQNNGV. The V gene end was trimmed by 5 bases and the J gene end by 9 bases; junction bases not matched to a gene: 11. This CDR3 region has 16 residues. The CDR3 loop is CASSPRPSGRAGEQFF. The CDR3 nucleotides are TGTGCCAGCAGCCCCAGACCTAGCGGGAGGGCCGGTGAGCAGTTCTTC.

The V and J genes are TRBV30 and TRBJ1-2; no firm D call. V lost 1 base and J 4 bases, leaving 7 bases between the germline ends. In germline, CDR1 is GTSNPN, CDR2 SVGIG (reference sequence). The CDR3 contains 12 residues. CDR3 DNA: TGTGCCTGGAGTGGGAGACTCTATGGCTACACCTTC. Translated: CAWSGRLYGYTF.

The chain links TRBV28 to TRBJ2-7, with D possibly matching TRBD1 (6 bases). The ends were cut back, 3 bases at V and 6 bases at J, with 15 bases in the middle. Germline V CDR1 and CDR2: MDHEN, SYDVKM. CDR3 length equals 14 residues. The CDR3, as DNA: TGTGCCAGCAGTTTCCCCGACAGGCCGGCCGAGCAGTACTTC. Protein sequence: CASSFPDRPAEQYF.

This clone came up a few times. The V and J genes are TRBV28 and TRBJ1-2; TRBD1 might be the D (5 bases). Germline V gives CDR1 MDHEN, CDR2 SYDVKM. This CDR3 is built from 14 residues. Trimming left V 2 bases short and J 7 bases short, with 14 bases between. This CDR3 is CASSLGKGQSGYTF. In nucleotides, the CDR3 is TGTGCCAGCAGTTTAGGGAAGGGGCAGAGTGGCTACACCTTC.

A few counts support this clone. This chain joins TRBV21-1 and TRBJ2-1. TRBV21-1 is reported as a pseudogene. The CDR3 contains 14 residues. CDR3 sequence reads: CASSKELRGHEQFF. The CDR3 region has the DNA TGTGCCAGCAGCAAAGAATTACGGGGGCATGAGCAGTTCTTC.

The chain combines TRBV6-4 with TRBJ1-3; D not resolved. The CDR3 covers 15 residues. Looked up from germline, CDR1 is MRHNA and CDR2 is SNTAGT. Trimming left V 6 bases short and J 0 bases short, with 12 bases between. CDR3 in DNA: TGTGCCAGCAGCCCTAGCCACTTCTCTGGAAACACCATATATTTT. This encodes CASSPSHFSGNTIYF.

The rearrangement uses TRBV7-9 and TRBJ1-1; a possible D gene is TRBD1 (5 bases). The CDR3 has 13 residues. Germline V CDR1 and CDR2: SEHNR, FQNEAQ (reference sequence). V lost 7 bases and J lost 4, with 13 bases in between. CDR3 loop: CASNIRGGTEAFF. The CDR3 DNA sequence: TGTGCCAGCAACATTAGGGGTGGCACTGAAGCTTTCTTT.

This chain joins TRBV27 and TRBJ1-2, with D perhaps TRBD1 (5 bases). The germline V and J ends were trimmed by 2 bases and 7 bases, with 14 bases remaining between them. Germline V gene sequence: CDR1 MNHEY, CDR2 SMNVEV (reference sequence). CDR3 length equals 14 residues. CDR3 amino acids: CASSLTWQGPGYTF. The DNA for the CDR3 is TGTGCCAGCAGTTTAACCTGGCAGGGACCTGGCTACACCTTC.

The V and J genes are TRBV11-1 and TRBJ2-1; 7 bases line up with TRBD2. Per germline, CDR1 SGHAT and CDR2 FQDESV (reference sequence). V lost 3 bases and J lost 2; bases outside the gene matches: 4. The CDR3 covers 15 residues. The CDR3 DNA reads TGTGCCAGCAGCTTGACTAGCCCAACCTACAATGAGCAGTTCTTC. Translating it yields CASSLTSPTYNEQFF.

The J gene is TRBJ1-1, the V gene TRBV6-5, with no clear D. The CDR3 totals 14 residues. The V and J ends lost 0 bases and 10 bases respectively, with 15 bases between them. Germline lookup yields CDR1 MNHEY and CDR2 SVGAGI. CDR3 nucleotides: TGTGCCAGCAGTTACTCGATCATCGGCTCAAGAGCTTTCTTT. This translates into CASSYSIIGSRAFF.

The V gene is TRBV10-2, the J gene TRBJ2-2, with TRBD2 as a possible D gene (5 bases). Germline V gene lookup returns CDR1 WSHSY and CDR2 SAAADI. With 6 bases removed from V and 5 bases from J, the gap between germline ends came to 13 bases. The CDR3 is 14 residues long. The CDR3 nucleotides are TGCGCCAGCAGGGGTAGGCGGGTAACCGGGGAGCTGTTTTTT. This encodes CASRGRRVTGELFF.

V usage is TRBV18 and J usage is TRBJ1-2; D gene ambiguous. The CDR3 runs 14 residues. V was cut by 1 base and J by 5 bases, with 11 bases left in between. The V gene's germline CDR1 is KGHSH and CDR2 LQKENI. CDR3 in DNA: TGTGCCAGCTCACCACTTGGTCGGGAATATGGCTACACCTTC. It specifies CASSPLGREYGYTF. The full variable domain, its missing parts supplied by reference TRBV18 and TRBJ1-2, is NAGVMQNPRHLVRRRGQEARLRCSPMKGHSHVYWYRQLPEEGLKFMVYLQKENIIDESGMPKERFSAEFPKEGPSILRIQQVVRGDSAAYFCASSPLGREYGYTFGSGTRLTVV.

The chain carries TRBV28 and TRBJ1-2; D is perhaps TRBD1 (5 bases). CDR1 and CDR2 (germline): MDHEN, SYDVKM. Trimming pared 5 bases from V and 8 bases from J, leaving 18 bases between. The CDR3 contains 14 residues. CDR3 protein: CASSPPEGLWGYTF. DNA of the CDR3: TGTGCCAGCAGTCCCCCAGAGGGACTCTGGGGCTACACCTTC.

The rearrangement links TRBV20-1 to TRBJ2-5; D is unresolved. V lost 6 bases, J lost 4 bases, and 6 bases lay in between. Per germline, CDR1 DFQATT and CDR2 SNEGSKA (reference sequence). The CDR3 covers 10 residues. The CDR3 region is CSALGETQYF. The CDR3 coding sequence is TGCAGTGCCCTAGGAGAGACCCAGTACTTC.

The V call is TRBV29-1, the J call TRBJ2-1; 7 bases fit TRBD2. J lost 4 bases, V lost 6 bases, and 6 bases had no gene match. The CDR3 is 13 residues long. Germline CDR1 is SQVTM and CDR2 is ANQGSEA. For the CDR3, the DNA is TGCAGCGTGGCTAGCGGCTTATACAATGAGCAGTTCTTC. Protein: CSVASGLYNEQFF.

The rearrangement uses TRBV7-3 and TRBJ2-2; D remains ambiguous. Between the trimmed V and J ends, which lost 6 bases and 10 bases, there was a span of 15 bases. CDR3 length: 13 residues. Germline V gives CDR1 SGHTA, CDR2 FQGTGA. The CDR3: CASSYTQSEELFF. The CDR3 nucleotides read TGTGCCAGCAGTTATACCCAAAGCGAGGAGCTGTTTTTT.

The V gene is TRBV7-8, the J gene TRBJ2-7, with D unclear. The germline CDR1 and CDR2 sequences are SGHVS and FQNEAQ. The CDR3 spans 12 residues. Trimming shortened V by 3 bases and J by 9 bases, and 12 bases separated the two germline ends. The CDR3 loop reads CASSFRIGLQYF. The DNA for the CDR3 is TGTGCCAGCAGCTTCAGAATCGGATTGCAGTACTTC.

V is TRBV10-3 and J is TRBJ2-2; possible D gene TRBD1, 6 bases. The CDR3 runs to 11 residues. Germline-derived CDR1 and CDR2 are ENHRY and SYGVKD. Trimming took 10 bases from V and 4 from J, leaving 7 bases between them. CDR3 region: CATRGTGELFF. In DNA form, the CDR3 reads TGTGCCACCAGGGGCACCGGGGAGCTGTTTTTT.

A remark on this clone: Possible read error: a much larger clone is one base away. This sequence joins TRBV6-4 and TRBJ1-2, with TRBD1 matching 7 bases. This CDR3 is 13 amino acids long. Trimming took 5 bases from V and 4 from J; bases not matched to a gene: 4. From germline, CDR1 is MRHNA and CDR2 SNTAGT. The CDR3 nucleotides read TGTGCCAGCAGTCGACAGGGTAGCTATGGCTACACCTTC. This gives the protein CASSRQGSYGYTF.

V gene TRBV6-5 combines with J gene TRBJ1-1, with TRBD1 matching over 7 bases. Germline V gives CDR1 MNHEY, CDR2 SVGAGI. The CDR3 is made up of 13 amino acids. The V segment lost 8 bases and the J segment 0 bases; nucleotides outside the gene matches: 3. CDR3 sequence: CASRGTVNTEAFF. CDR3 DNA: TGTGCCAGCCGGGGGACAGTGAACACTGAAGCTTTCTTT.

The table lists this clone with a count of one. This sequence joins TRBV6-4 and TRBJ2-5; D ambiguous. The CDR3 extends over 13 amino acids. Per the germline V gene, CDR1 is MRHNA and CDR2 is SNTAGT. The V end was cut by 2 bases, the J end by 7 bases, with 11 bases between. The CDR3 nucleotides are TGTGCCAGCAGTGACCGACCGGAAGGGACCCAGTACTTC. It yields the protein CASSDRPEGTQYF.

This chain joins TRBV12-5 and TRBJ1-5; D call uncertain. Germline CDR1 LGHNT, CDR2 FRNRAP. With 3 bases removed from V and 7 bases from J, the gap between germline ends came to 13 bases. The CDR3 has 14 amino acids. Here the CDR3 DNA reads TGTGCTAGTGGTTTTGGCGATGCAACCCAGCCCCAGCATTTT. This codes for CASGFGDATQPQHF.

The chain joins TRBV15 to TRBJ2-7; D is unclear. This CDR3 has 12 residues. CDR1 is LNHNV, CDR2 YYDKDF, per germline (reference sequence). V was pared by 0 bases and J by 3 bases, with 3 bases between. As DNA, the CDR3 is TGTGCCACCAGCAGAGACCTCTACGAGCAGTACTTC. This translates into CATSRDLYEQYF.

This clone was seen only a few times. The V gene is TRBV7-9, the J gene TRBJ2-1, with 8 bases identical to TRBD1. This CDR3 comprises 15 residues. Germline CDR1 and CDR2: SEHNR and FQNEAQ (reference sequence). V lost 5 bases and J lost 5; bases outside the gene matches: 8. The CDR3 DNA sequence: TGTGCCAGCAGCCTGACAGGGGTAGATGACAATGAGCAGTTCTTC. Its protein product is CASSLTGVDDNEQFF.

The chain carries TRBV27 and TRBJ1-5, with 8 bases fitting TRBD1. V gave up 4 bases and J gave up 6 bases; unmatched junction bases: 8. Germline CDR1 reads MNHEY; CDR2 reads SMNVEV (reference sequence). The CDR3 runs to 15 residues. CDR3 region: CASSWGAGGGQPQHF. CDR3 DNA: TGTGCCAGCAGTTGGGGAGCAGGGGGCGGTCAGCCCCAGCATTTT.